This TCR beta chain was recovered during a study of T cells in Graves' hyperthyroidism and ophthalmopathy (dated 2019 in TCRdb). Study-wide context: Peripheral blood was collected at initial diagnosis, before any treatment. An independent validation cohort of 18 to 20 hyperthyroidism patients and 17 patients who later progressed to ophthalmopathy tested prospective prediction of ophthalmopathy. The 80 to 100 discovery patients were randomly divided into training and test sets at a 7:3 ratio. To identify distinguishing TCR V-J signatures, a discovery cohort of some 99 patients was used, comprising 40 to 45 with Graves' ophthalmopathy and around 60 with stable Graves' hyperthyroidism. According to the paper, TCR Vbeta CDR3 sequencing was carried out on over 130 peripheral blood samples, which came from 40 to 45 ophthalmopathy, about 75 hyperthyroidism and roughly 17 progressor patients. In addition, the study compared T-cell repertoires in thyroid tissue and in blood from over 5 Graves' hyperthyroidism patients. After sampling, hyperthyroidism patients received methimazole starting at 30 mg daily, and ophthalmopathy patients received high-dose intravenous methylprednisolone. Study-wide conclusions, independent of this receptor: Most expanded thyroid clonotypes (frequency above 0.001) were also found in blood, which suggests that blood repertoires may mirror thyroid immune responses. Ophthalmopathy was separated from stable hyperthyroidism by a 13 V-J signature model, with approximately 86% sensitivity and roughly 81% specificity obtained in cross-validation and 80%/75% obtained in testing. Sample size was not statistically predetermined, and investigators were not blinded to group allocation. In validation, progression to ophthalmopathy was predicted by the model with more than 65% sensitivity and 72% to 80% specificity, a median of approximately 6.5 months before onset.

In the ophthalmopathy patients, disease was moderately to severely active, with a Clinical Activity Score of 3 or more, a NOSPECS grade of 4 or more, and a duration of less than 3 months. The study excluded patients with uncontrolled infections, other autoimmune diseases, pregnancy or lactation. Diagnoses relied on clinical symptoms, serum thyroxine and TRAb, thyroid ultrasound and orbital computed tomography. Ficoll-Paque density gradient centrifugation was used to isolate PBMCs from around 10 ml of fresh peripheral blood. Total RNA was extracted with Trizol reagent, and quality was checked on an Agilent 2100 Bioanalyzer. The sample holds a few counts of this clonotype. Its antigen is unknown. No base qualities exist here, and no much larger clone lies one base off it. Taken from cysteine to phenylalanine, the CDR3 has 20 residues. The read is trimmed to its CDR3 DNA, 60 bases read in frame from base 1. CDR1 and CDR2, looked up from the germline V gene (reference sequence), are MNHEY and SMNVEV. Here V drops 0 bases and J drops 2 bases, and the junction holds 10 bases not matched to any gene.

The TCR beta CDR3 regions were amplified from RNA transcripts. A first-round RT-PCR of the TCR CDR3 used the HTBI primer set with the Qiagen OneStep RT-PCR kit. The libraries were constructed in a second round of multiplex PCR and then size-selected and purified. Paired-end sequencing of the libraries was performed with 100 bp reads on an Illumina HiSeq2000. The study's own analysis went as follows. SOAPnuke was used to process the raw data, removing reads that contained adapters or uncalled bases, had a mean Phred below 15, or lacked an exact match to the constant primer or identifier. High-quality paired reads were merged with COPE v1.2.5, and unique nucleotide sequences were defined as clonotypes. MiTCR v1.1 was used to align clonotypes to the IMGT TRBV, TRBD and TRBJ reference segments. Only V-J combinations with frequency above 0.0001, covering 99% to 99.2% of repertoires, were analysed. A TCS score was defined as the ratio between F50 (clonal expansion) and ExV (chaos), using BLOSUM62-based TCRdist between CDR3 peptides within each V-J. Welch's t-statistics and random forest reduced 450 to 600 V-J features to roughly 13, which were used in a naive Bayes classifier (R e1071). Through fastp at Q25 and MiXCR, TCRdb rebuilt clones from the public reads, retaining in-frame beta chains. For every CDR3 protein sequence, its rows merge into one entry that carries the most common genes and DNA. None of the V and J calls come from the authors' own analysis; TCRdb made them. For this sample there are 500,000 or so distinct CDR3 sequences; approximately 17% appear just once. The ten largest clones take up about 16% of the sample.

The specimen was blood. The sequence joins TRBV27 to TRBJ2-6; TRBD2 agrees with 10 junctional bases. The sequence came from a woman between 18 and 29 years old with Graves' ophthalmopathy. The CDR3 here reads CASSLSPWLAGDPGANVLTF. The DNA sequence is as follows: TGTGCCAGCAGTTTATCCCCCTGGCTAGCGGGAGACCCTGGGGCCAACGTCCTGACTTTC.